This passage covers 9 T cell receptor beta chains from one sample sequenced in a study of regulatory T cells in long-lasting Graves disease. Noted time point: persistent/refractory GD, antithyroid drugs over 5 years with positive TRAb. RNA isolated from PBMCs was used to make the TCR library. Sequencing libraries for TCR beta were prepared with iRepertoire HTBI primers and Arm-PCR of CDR3 regions. TCRdb used MiXCR to reprocess the multiplex PCR reads, holding one entry per CDR3 protein. The sample lists some 450,000 distinct CDR3 sequences; 23% were seen once. Sequenced material: peripheral blood mononuclear cells (PBMCs), taken when the disease was refractory, from a patient treated with antithyroid drugs. These receptors originate from a female donor with Graves disease.

DNA for the CDR3: TGTGCCAGCAGTTCTTCCGGGACTAGCTTGACCGGGGAGCTGTTTTTT. Its translation: CASSSSGTSLTGELFF. V gene TRBV6-2 or TRBV6-3 combines with J gene TRBJ2-2; 9 nucleotides align to TRBD2. Germline CDR1 is MNHEY and CDR2 is SVGEGT. This CDR3 contains 16 residues. The J segment lost 5 bases and the V segment lost 4 bases, leaving 8 bases of the junction unmatched.

This clonotype was seen a handful of times. V is TRBV5-1 and J is TRBJ1-5, with D tentatively TRBD1 (5 bases). Germline V gene data show CDR1 as SGHRS and CDR2 as YFSETQ. The CDR3 spans 17 residues. V gave up 2 bases and J gave up 3 bases, with 18 bases separating them. CDR3 DNA sequence: TGCGCCAGCAGCTTTGGGGCCTGGATTCGGGTCAATCAGCCCCAGCATTTT. This sequence encodes CASSFGAWIRVNQPQHF.

This rearrangement joins TRBV27 to TRBJ1-6, with D perhaps TRBD1 (5 bases). V lost 3 bases, J lost 7 bases, and 13 bases lay in between. This CDR3 has 15 residues. Germline V gene lookup returns CDR1 MNHEY and CDR2 SMNVEV (reference sequence). CDR3 region: CASSFGQGLNSPLHF. The CDR3 nucleotides read TGTGCCAGCAGTTTCGGGCAGGGCCTGAATTCACCCCTCCACTTT.

This chain connects TRBV5-1 to TRBJ2-7; weak D call: TRBD2 (6 bases). CDR1 is SGHRS and CDR2 is YFSETQ in the germline V gene. V shed 4 bases and J shed 4 bases, with 18 bases lying between them. This CDR3 is 15 amino acids long. DNA for the CDR3: TGCGCCAGCAGCCCCTTTGCGGGACTGGAGTACGAGCAGTACTTC. This sequence encodes CASSPFAGLEYEQYF.

The V and J genes are TRBV29-1 and TRBJ2-7; 13 nucleotides match TRBD2. This CDR3 spans 14 amino acids. Germline lookup yields CDR1 SQVTM and CDR2 ANQGSEA. Trimming cost V 7 bases and J 6 bases; bases outside gene matches: 9. The DNA for the CDR3 is TGCAGCGGAGCACTAGCGGGAGGGCCTGGCGAGCAGTACTTC. As protein: CSGALAGGPGEQYF.

V gene TRBV29-1 combines with J gene TRBJ2-7; 8 bases fit TRBD1. There are 13 residues in the CDR3. V lost 8 bases, J lost 6 bases, and 12 bases stayed unmatched. Germline-derived CDR1 and CDR2 are SQVTM and ANQGSEA. The CDR3 here is CSITTGGKGEQYF. CDR3 sequence (DNA): TGCAGCATAACCACAGGGGGGAAAGGCGAGCAGTACTTC.

This clonotype was counted between two and nine times. V gene TRBV30 combines with J gene TRBJ1-3; D is undetermined. The germline gives CDR1 GTSNPN, CDR2 SVGIG (reference sequence). Between the trimmed V and J ends, which lost 8 bases and 0 bases, there was a span of 11 bases. The CDR3 runs 13 residues. The CDR3 sequence is CAIDDSSGNTIYF. For the CDR3, the DNA is TGTGCCATAGATGATAGCTCTGGAAACACCATATATTTT.

The chain recombines TRBV13 with TRBJ1-3; D is perhaps TRBD1 (6 bases). There are 16 residues in the CDR3. Germline assignment: CDR1 PRHDT and CDR2 FYEKMQ (reference sequence). V was shortened by 5 bases and J by 0 bases, with 14 bases between the two germline ends. CDR3 nucleotides: TGTGCCAGCAGCGGGGGCGAAGAAAGCTCTGGAAACACCATATATTTT. Residues: CASSGGEESSGNTIYF.

Note on this clonotype: At one boundary the junction diverges from the germline segment, which might be a read error. The chain uses TRBV7-9 and TRBJ2-7; D call uncertain. This CDR3 has 11 amino acids. The germline V gene encodes CDR1 SEHNR and CDR2 FQNEAQ (reference sequence). CDR3 residues: CASGLEYEQYF. The CDR3 DNA reads as TGTGCCAGCGGCTTGGAGTACGAGCAGTACTTC.